This T cell receptor beta chain was identified in a study of blood T cells in healthy people across ages. With each sample, at least 5 micrograms of total RNA were extracted. Germline V gene lookup returns CDR1 SGHTA and CDR2 FQGNSA. The CDR3 sequence is 15 residues long. Trimming stripped 5 bases from V and 0 bases from J, with 14 bases between. Combining a sample-barcoded 5' primer with a J-beta primer mix, a second PCR ran for 7 to 11 cycles. TCRdb re-analysed the 5' RACE reads in MiXCR, keeping a single row per CDR3 protein. This sample has over 950,000 distinct CDR3 sequences, with roughly 50% found just once.

The rearrangement joins TRBV7-2 to TRBJ2-7; possibly TRBD1 or TRBD2 for D (5 bases each). The TCR comes from a woman aged 55-75 years in good health. The sample taken for sequencing was blood. The CDR3 bases are TGTGCCAGCAGCCCCTTAACGGGGCACTCCTACGAGCAGTACTTC. Its protein product is CASSPLTGHSYEQYF.